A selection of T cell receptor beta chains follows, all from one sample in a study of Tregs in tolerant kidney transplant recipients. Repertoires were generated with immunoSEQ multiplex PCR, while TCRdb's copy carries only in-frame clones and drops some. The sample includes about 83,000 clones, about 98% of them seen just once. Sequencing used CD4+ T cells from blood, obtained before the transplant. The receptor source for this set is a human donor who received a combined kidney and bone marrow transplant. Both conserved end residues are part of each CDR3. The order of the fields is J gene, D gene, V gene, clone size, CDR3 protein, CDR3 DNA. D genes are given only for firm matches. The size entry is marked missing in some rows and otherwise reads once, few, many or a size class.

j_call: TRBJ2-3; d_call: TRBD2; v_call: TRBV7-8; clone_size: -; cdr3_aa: CASSPTSGVADTQYF; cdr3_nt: TGTGCCAGCAGCCCCACTAGCGGGGTGGCAGATACGCAGTATTTT
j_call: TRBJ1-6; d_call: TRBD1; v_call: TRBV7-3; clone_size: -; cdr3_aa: CASSLSGQGGRPLHF; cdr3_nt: TGTGCCAGCAGCTTAAGTGGGCAGGGGGGTCGGCCCCTCCACTTT
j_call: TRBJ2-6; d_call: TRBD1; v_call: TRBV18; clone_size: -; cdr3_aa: CASSPTGARSGANVLTF; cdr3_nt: TGTGCCAGCTCACCGACAGGGGCCCGCTCTGGGGCCAACGTCCTGACTTTC
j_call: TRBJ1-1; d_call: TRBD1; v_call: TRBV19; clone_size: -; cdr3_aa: CASITTGGVSTEAFF; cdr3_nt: TGTGCCAGTATTACTACAGGGGGAGTGAGCACTGAAGCTTTCTTT
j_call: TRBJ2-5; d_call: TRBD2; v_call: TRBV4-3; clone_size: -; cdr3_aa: CASSQDGSGGADETQYF; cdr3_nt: TGCGCCAGCAGCCAAGATGGGAGCGGGGGGGCTGATGAGACCCAGTACTTC
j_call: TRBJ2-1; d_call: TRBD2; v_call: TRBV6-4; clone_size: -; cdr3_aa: CASSLERDLYNEQFF; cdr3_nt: TGTGCCAGCAGTCTTGAGCGGGACTTATACAATGAGCAGTTCTTC
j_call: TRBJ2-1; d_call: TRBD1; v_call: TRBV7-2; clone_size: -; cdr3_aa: CASSPLTGAKFF; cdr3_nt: TGTGCCAGCAGCCCATTGACAGGGGCCAAGTTCTTC
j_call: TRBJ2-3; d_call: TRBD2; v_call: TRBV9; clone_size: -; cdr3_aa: CASSVEASGGAWADTQYF; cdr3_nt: TGTGCCAGCAGCGTAGAGGCTAGCGGGGGGGCTTGGGCAGATACGCAGTATTTT
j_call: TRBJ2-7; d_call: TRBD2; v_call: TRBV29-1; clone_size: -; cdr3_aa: CSVEEGGSYEQYF; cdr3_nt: TGCAGCGTTGAAGAGGGGGGGTCCTACGAGCAGTACTTC
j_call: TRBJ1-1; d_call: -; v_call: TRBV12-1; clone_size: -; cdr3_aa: CASSFRQGAESGRAFF; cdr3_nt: TGTGCCAGCAGCTTCAGACAGGGGGCTGAGTCCGGGCGGGCTTTCTTT
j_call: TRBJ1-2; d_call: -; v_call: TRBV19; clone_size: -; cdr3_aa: CASSYRNLANYGYTF; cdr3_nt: TGTGCCAGTAGTTACAGGAATCTAGCTAACTATGGCTACACCTTC
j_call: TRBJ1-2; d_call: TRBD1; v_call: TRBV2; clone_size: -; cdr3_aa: CASRLGQGIIYGYTF; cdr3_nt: TGTGCCAGCAGACTGGGACAGGGTATCATCTATGGCTACACCTTC
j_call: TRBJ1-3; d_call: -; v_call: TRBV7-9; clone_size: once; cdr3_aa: CASSPAVGNTIYF; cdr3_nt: TGTGCCAGCAGCCCCGCAGTTGGAAACACCATATATTTT
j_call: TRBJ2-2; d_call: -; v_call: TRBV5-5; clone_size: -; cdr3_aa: CASSLFIAGELFF; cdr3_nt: TGTGCCAGCAGCTTGTTTATCGCCGGGGAGCTGTTTTTT
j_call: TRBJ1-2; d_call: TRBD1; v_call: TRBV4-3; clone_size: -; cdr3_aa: CASSQDIRDRAYYGYTF; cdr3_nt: TGCGCCAGCAGCCAAGATATCCGGGACAGGGCTTACTATGGCTACACCTTC
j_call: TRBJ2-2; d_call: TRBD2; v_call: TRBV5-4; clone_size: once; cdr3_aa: CASSQGGLAGVTGELFF; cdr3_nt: TGTGCCAGCAGTCAAGGAGGGCTAGCGGGAGTTACCGGGGAGCTGTTTTTT
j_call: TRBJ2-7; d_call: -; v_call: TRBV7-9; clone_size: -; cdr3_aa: CASSLGVQASYEQYF; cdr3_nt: TGTGCCAGCAGCTTAGGTGTCCAGGCCTCCTACGAGCAGTACTTC
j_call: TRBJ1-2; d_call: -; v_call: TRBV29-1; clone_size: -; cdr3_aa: CSVAPVPYGYTF; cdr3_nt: TGCAGCGTTGCCCCCGTCCCGTATGGCTACACCTTC
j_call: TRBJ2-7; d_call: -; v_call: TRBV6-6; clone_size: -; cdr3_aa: CASSYRDEQYF; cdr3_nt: TGTGCCAGCAGTTACCGGGACGAGCAGTACTTC
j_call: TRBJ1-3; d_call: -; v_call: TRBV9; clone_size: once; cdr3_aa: CASSAQNSGNTIYF; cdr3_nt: TGTGCCAGCAGCGCCCAGAACTCTGGAAACACCATATATTTT
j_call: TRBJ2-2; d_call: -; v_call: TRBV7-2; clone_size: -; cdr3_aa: CASTLRGVTGELFF; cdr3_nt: TGTGCCAGCACCTTGCGGGGCGTCACCGGGGAGCTGTTTTTT
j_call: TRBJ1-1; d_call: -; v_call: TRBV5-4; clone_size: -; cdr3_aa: CASSDQRGGNTEAFF; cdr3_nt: TGTGCCAGCAGCGATCAAAGGGGGGGGAACACTGAAGCTTTCTTT
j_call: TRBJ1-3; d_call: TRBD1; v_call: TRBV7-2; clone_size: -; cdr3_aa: CASSPRDRGRGRDTIYF; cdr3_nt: TGTGCCAGCAGCCCCCGGGACAGGGGGCGAGGGAGAGACACCATATATTTT
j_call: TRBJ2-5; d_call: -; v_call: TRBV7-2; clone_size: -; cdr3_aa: CASSREVETQYF; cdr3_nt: TGTGCCAGCAGCAGGGAGGTGGAGACCCAGTACTTC
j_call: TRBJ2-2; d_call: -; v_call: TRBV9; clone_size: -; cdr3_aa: CASSVGSTGELFF; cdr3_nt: TGTGCCAGCAGCGTAGGTAGCACCGGGGAGCTGTTTTTT
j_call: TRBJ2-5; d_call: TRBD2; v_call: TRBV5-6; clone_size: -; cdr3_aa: CASSRLAGKQETQYF; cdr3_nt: TGTGCCAGCAGCCGACTAGCGGGGAAGCAAGAGACCCAGTACTTC
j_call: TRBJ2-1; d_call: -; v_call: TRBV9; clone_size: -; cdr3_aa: CASSVDWRDNEQFF; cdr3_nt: TGTGCCAGCAGCGTAGATTGGAGGGACAATGAGCAGTTCTTC
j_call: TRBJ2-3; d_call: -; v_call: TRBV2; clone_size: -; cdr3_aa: CASSVWSGTDTQYF; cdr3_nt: TGTGCCAGCAGTGTGTGGTCAGGGACAGATACGCAGTATTTT
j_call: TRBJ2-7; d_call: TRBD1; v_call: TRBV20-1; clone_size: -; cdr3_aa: CSGTGGYEQYF; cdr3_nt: TGCAGTGGTACAGGGGGCTACGAGCAGTACTTC
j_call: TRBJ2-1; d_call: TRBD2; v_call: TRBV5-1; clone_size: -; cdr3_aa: CASSPLAGAHNEQFF; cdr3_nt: TGCGCCAGCAGCCCACTAGCGGGGGCGCATAATGAGCAGTTCTTC
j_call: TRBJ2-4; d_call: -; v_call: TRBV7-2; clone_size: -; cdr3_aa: CASSPSGHRNIQYF; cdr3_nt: TGTGCCAGCAGCCCATCGGGACACAGAAACATTCAGTACTTC
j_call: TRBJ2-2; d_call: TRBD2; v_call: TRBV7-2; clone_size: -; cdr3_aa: CASSLKRGGPGELFF; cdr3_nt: TGTGCCAGCAGCTTAAAACGGGGGGGCCCCGGGGAGCTGTTTTTT
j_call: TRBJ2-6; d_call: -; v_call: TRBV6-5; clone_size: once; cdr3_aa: CASSVPGANVLTF; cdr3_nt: TGTGCCAGCAGCGTCCCTGGGGCCAACGTCCTGACTTTC
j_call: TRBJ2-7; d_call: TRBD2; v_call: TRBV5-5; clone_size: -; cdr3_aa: CASSLRLALVSYEQYF; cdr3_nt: TGTGCCAGCAGCCTACGACTAGCACTCGTCTCCTACGAGCAGTACTTC
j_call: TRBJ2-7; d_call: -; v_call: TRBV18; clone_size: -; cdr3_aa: CASSPGLGEGRSYEQYF; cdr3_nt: TGTGCCAGCTCACCCGGTCTTGGGGAAGGGAGGTCCTACGAGCAGTACTTC
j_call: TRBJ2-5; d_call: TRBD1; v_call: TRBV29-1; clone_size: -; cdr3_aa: CSVYRDRAQETQYF; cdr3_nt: TGCAGCGTTTACAGGGACAGGGCCCAAGAGACCCAGTACTTC
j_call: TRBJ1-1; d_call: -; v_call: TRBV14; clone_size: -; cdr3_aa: CASSQELGGVAFF; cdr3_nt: TGTGCCAGCAGCCAAGAATTGGGGGGGGTAGCTTTCTTT
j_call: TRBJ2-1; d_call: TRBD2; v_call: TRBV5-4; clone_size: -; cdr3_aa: CASSQGLAYYNEQFF; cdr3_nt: TGTGCCAGCAGCCAGGGACTAGCGTACTACAATGAGCAGTTCTTC
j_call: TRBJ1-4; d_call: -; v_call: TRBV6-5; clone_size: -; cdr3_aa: CASSYSQGFTNEKLFF; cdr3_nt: TGTGCCAGCAGTTACTCCCAGGGGTTCACTAATGAAAAACTGTTTTTT
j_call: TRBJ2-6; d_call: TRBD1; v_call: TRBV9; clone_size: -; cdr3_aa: CASSATSTGYSGANVLTF; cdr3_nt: TGTGCCAGCAGCGCAACCTCGACAGGGTACTCTGGGGCCAACGTCCTGACTTTC
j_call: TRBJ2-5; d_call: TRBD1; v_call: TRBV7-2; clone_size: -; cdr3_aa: CASSLGQGGGQYF; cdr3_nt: TGTGCCAGCAGCCTGGGACAGGGGGGTGGTCAGTACTTC
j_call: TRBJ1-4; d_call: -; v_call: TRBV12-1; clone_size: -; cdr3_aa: CASSHRVLNEKLFF; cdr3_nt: TGTGCCAGCAGCCACCGGGTCCTTAATGAAAAACTGTTTTTT
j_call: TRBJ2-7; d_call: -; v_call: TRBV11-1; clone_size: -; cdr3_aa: CASSSDSYYSYEQYF; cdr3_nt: TGTGCCAGCAGCTCGGACAGTTACTACTCCTACGAGCAGTACTTC
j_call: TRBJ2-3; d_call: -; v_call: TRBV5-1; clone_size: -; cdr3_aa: CASSHYLDTQYF; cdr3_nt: TGCGCCAGCTCTCACTACCTCGATACGCAGTATTTT
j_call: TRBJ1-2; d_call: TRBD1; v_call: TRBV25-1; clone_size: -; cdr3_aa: CASSPGQNYGYTF; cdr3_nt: TGTGCCAGCAGTCCGGGACAGAACTATGGCTACACCTTC
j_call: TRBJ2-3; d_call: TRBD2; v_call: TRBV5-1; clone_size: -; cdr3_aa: CASSTGLAGGPNTQYF; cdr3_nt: TGCGCCAGCAGCACGGGACTAGCGGGGGGGCCGAATACGCAGTATTTT
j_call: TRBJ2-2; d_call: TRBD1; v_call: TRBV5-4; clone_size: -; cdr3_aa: CASRWDRANTGELFF; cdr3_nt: TGTGCCAGCAGATGGGACAGAGCGAACACCGGGGAGCTGTTTTTT
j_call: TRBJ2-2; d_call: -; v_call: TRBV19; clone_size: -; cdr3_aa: CASSIPGYYNTGELFF; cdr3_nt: TGTGCCAGTAGTATTCCAGGCTATTATAACACCGGGGAGCTGTTTTTT
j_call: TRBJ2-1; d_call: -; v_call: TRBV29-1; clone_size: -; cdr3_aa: CSVRLGGLGTQEQFF; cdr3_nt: TGCAGCGTTAGGTTGGGGGGGCTCGGGACACAAGAGCAGTTCTTC
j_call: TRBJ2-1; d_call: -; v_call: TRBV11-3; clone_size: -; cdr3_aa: CASSLGGGANEQFF; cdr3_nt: TGTGCCAGCAGCCTAGGAGGGGGGGCAAATGAGCAGTTCTTC
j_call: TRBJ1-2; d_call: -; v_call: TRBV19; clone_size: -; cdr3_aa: CASRQQDFDGYTF; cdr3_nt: TGTGCCAGTAGGCAGCAGGACTTTGATGGCTACACCTTC
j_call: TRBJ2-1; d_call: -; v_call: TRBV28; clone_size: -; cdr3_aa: CASSSPWSGGQYNEQFF; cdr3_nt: TGTGCCAGCAGTTCCCCTTGGTCCGGGGGGCAGTACAATGAGCAGTTCTTC
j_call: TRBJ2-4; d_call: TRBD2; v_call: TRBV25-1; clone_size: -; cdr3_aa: CASSEASGRGDIQYF; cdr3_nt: TGTGCCAGCAGTGAAGCTAGCGGGCGCGGGGACATTCAGTACTTC
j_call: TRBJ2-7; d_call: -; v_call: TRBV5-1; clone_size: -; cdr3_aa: CASSYRTEAYSYEQYF; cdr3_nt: TGCGCCAGCAGCTACAGGACAGAGGCCTACTCCTACGAGCAGTACTTC
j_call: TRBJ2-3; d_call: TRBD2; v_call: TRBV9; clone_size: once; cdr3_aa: CASSVGGTSGILDTQYF; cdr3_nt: TGTGCCAGCAGCGTAGGGGGGACTAGCGGGATACTAGATACGCAGTATTTT
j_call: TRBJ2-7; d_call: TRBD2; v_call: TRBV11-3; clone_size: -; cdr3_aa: CASSLTSGRDSEQYF; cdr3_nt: TGTGCCAGCAGCTTAACTAGCGGGAGAGATTCCGAGCAGTACTTC
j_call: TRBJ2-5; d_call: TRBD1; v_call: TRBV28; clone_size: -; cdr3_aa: CASSPTKGTALAQYF; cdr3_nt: TGTGCCAGCAGTCCCACGAAAGGGACAGCCCTGGCCCAGTACTTC
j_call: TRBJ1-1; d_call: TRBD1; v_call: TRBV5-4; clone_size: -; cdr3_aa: CASSPPTGGSTEAFF; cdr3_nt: TGTGCCAGCAGCCCTCCTACAGGGGGAAGTACTGAAGCTTTCTTT
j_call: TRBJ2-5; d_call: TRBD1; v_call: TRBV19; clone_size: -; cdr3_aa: CASSSRGSAETQYF; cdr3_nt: TGTGCCAGTAGTTCCAGGGGGAGCGCAGAGACCCAGTACTTC
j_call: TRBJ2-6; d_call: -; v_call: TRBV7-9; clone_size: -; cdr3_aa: CASSLSPAGAGANVLTF; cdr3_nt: TGTGCCAGCAGCTTAAGTCCCGCAGGGGCTGGGGCCAACGTCCTGACTTTC